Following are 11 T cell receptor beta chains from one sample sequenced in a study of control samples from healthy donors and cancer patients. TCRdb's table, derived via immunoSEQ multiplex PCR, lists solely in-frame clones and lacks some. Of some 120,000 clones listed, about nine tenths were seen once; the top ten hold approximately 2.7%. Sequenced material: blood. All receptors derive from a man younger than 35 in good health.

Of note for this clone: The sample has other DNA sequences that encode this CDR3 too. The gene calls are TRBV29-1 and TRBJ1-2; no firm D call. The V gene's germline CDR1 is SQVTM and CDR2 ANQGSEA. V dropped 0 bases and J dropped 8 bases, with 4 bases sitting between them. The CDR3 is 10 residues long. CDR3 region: CSVEEGGYTF. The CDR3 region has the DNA TGCAGCGTTGAAGAAGGCGGCTACACCTTC.

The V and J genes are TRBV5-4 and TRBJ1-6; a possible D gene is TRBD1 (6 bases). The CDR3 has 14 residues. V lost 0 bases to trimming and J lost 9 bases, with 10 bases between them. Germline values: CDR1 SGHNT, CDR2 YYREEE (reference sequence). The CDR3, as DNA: TGTGCCAGCAGCTTGGACAGGGTGGGTTCACCCCTCCACTTT. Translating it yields CASSLDRVGSPLHF.

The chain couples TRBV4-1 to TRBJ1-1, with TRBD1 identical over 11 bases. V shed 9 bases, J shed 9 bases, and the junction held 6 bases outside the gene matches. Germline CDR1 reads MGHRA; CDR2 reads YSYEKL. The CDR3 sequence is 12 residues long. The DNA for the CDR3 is TGCGCCAGTAGGGACAGGGGGGGAAAAGCTTTCTTT. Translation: CASRDRGGKAFF.

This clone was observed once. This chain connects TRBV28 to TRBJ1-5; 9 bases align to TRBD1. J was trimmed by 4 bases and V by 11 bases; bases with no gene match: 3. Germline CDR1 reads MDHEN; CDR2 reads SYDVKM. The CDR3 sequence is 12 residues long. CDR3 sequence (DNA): TGTGCCGGGACAGGGTCTAATCAGCCCCAGCATTTT. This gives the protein CAGTGSNQPQHF.

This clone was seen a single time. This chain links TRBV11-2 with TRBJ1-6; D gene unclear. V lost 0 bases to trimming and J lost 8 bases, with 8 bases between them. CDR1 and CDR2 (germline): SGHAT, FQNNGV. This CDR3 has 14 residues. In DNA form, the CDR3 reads TGTGCCAGCAGCTTAGATGCACTTGATTCACCCCTCCACTTT. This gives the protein CASSLDALDSPLHF.

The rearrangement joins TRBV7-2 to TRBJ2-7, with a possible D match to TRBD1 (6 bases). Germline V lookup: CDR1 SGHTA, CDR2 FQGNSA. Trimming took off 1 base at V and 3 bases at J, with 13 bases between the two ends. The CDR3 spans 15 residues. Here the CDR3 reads CASSLEATGRYEQYV. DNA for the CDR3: TGTGCCAGCAGCTTAGAGGCGACAGGCCGCTACGAGCAGTACGTC.

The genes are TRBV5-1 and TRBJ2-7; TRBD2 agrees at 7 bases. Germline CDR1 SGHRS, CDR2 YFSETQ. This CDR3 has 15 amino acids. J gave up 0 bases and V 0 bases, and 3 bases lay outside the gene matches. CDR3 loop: CASSLDAGASYEQYV. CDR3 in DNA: TGCGCCAGCAGCTTGGATGCGGGAGCCTCCTACGAGCAGTACGTC.

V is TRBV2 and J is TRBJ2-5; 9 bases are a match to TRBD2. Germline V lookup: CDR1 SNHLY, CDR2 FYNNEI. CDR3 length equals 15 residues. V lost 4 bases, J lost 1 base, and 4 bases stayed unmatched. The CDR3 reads CASSVGAGGQETQYF. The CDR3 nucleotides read TGTGCCAGCAGTGTAGGAGCGGGGGGCCAAGAGACCCAGTACTTC.

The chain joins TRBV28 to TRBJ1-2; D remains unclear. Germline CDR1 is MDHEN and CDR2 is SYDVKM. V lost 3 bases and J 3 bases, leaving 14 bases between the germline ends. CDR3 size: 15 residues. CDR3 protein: CASSFVGSADYGYTF. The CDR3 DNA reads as TGTGCCAGCAGTTTTGTGGGATCGGCCGACTATGGCTACACCTTC.

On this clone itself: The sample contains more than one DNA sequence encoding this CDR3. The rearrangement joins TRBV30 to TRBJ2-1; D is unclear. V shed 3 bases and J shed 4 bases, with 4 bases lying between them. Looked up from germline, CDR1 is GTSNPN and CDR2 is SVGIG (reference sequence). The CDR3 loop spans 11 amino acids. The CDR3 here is CAWSGYNEQFF. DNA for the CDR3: TGTGCCTGGAGCGGTTACAATGAGCAGTTCTTC.

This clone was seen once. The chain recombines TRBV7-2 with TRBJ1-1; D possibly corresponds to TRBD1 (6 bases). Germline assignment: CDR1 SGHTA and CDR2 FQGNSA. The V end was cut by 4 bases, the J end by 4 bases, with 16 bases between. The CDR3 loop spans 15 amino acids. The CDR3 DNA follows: TGTGCCAGCAGCTCCCTAGGACAGTGGAGCACTGAAGCTTTCTTT. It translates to CASSSLGQWSTEAFF. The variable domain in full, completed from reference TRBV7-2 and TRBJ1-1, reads GAGVSQSPSNKVTEKGKDVELRCDPISGHTALYWYRQSLGQGLEFLIYFQGNSAPDKSGLPSDRFSAERTGGSVSTLTIQRTQQEDSAVYLCASSSLGQWSTEAFFGQGTRLTVV.